Below, 32 T cell receptor beta chains from the same sample are listed, as sequenced in a study of tumor-infiltrating lymphocytes in localized non-small cell lung cancer. Method: immunoSEQ multiplex PCR; TCRdb's copy keeps in-frame clones and lacks some. The sample lists some 10,000 clones; about three fifths were seen once. The sequencing input was uninvolved lung tissue not adjacent to the tumor. These receptors were collected from a human donor with non-small cell lung cancer.

The V gene is TRBV19, the J gene TRBJ2-7; D remains ambiguous. Trimming shortened V by 10 bases and J by 5 bases, and 21 bases separated the two germline ends. Germline V gene lookup returns CDR1 LNHDA and CDR2 SQIVND (reference sequence). The CDR3 length is 14 residues. The DNA for the CDR3 is TGTGCCACCGCTGGCCCTAGAATTCGGGACGAGCAGTACTTC. Protein product: CATAGPRIRDEQYF.

This clone was recorded a few times. The chain recombines TRBV11-2 with TRBJ2-7; no firm D call. Germline V gives CDR1 SGHAT, CDR2 FQNNGV. Deletions cut 5 bases from V and 0 bases from J, with 5 bases between. The CDR3 covers 12 residues. The CDR3 DNA reads TGTGCCAGCAGCCTGAGCTCCTACGAGCAGTACTTC. It codes for CASSLSSYEQYF. Based on the CDR3 plus reference TRBV11-2 and TRBJ2-7, the full variable domain is EAGVAQSPRYKIIEKRQSVAFWCNPISGHATLYWYQQILGQGPKLLIQFQNNGVVDDSQLPKDRFSAERLKGVDSTLKIQPAKLEDSAVYLCASSLSSYEQYFGPGTRLTVT.

There are a few counts of this clone. The J gene is TRBJ2-7, the V gene TRBV23-1; D unclear. TRBV23-1 is an ORF, and what it does is uncertain. Trimming took off 3 bases at V and 5 bases at J, with 8 bases between the two ends. The CDR3 has 12 amino acids. DNA of the CDR3: TGCGCCAGCAGTCACCCACCCCACGAGCAGTACTTC. Its protein is CASSHPPHEQYF.

The V call is TRBV7-9, the J call TRBJ2-7; maybe TRBD1 (5 bases). The germline V and J ends were trimmed by 3 bases and 9 bases, with 15 bases remaining between them. This CDR3 spans 13 amino acids. The germline V gene has CDR1 SEHNR and CDR2 FQNEAQ (reference sequence). As DNA, the CDR3 is TGTGCCAGCAGCTTTGCAGGGAATGTAGGGCAGTACTTC. Translation gives CASSFAGNVGQYF.

The chain joins TRBV9 to TRBJ2-1; D possibly corresponds to TRBD1 (6 bases). V was cut by 3 bases and J by 8 bases, with 18 bases left in between. Germline values: CDR1 SGDLS, CDR2 YYNGEE. The CDR3 spans 15 residues. The CDR3 bases are TGTGCCAGCAGCGCCTCAGGGGCGGAGCCTTATGAGCAGTTCTTC. It yields the protein CASSASGAEPYEQFF.

In this sample, this clone turned up a few times. The gene calls are TRBV7-9 and TRBJ1-4, with 8 positions matching TRBD1. CDR1 is SEHNR, CDR2 FQNEAQ, per germline (reference sequence). J lost 6 bases, V lost 1 base, and 4 bases had no gene match. The CDR3 loop spans 15 amino acids. The CDR3 region has the DNA TGTGCCAGCAGCTTAGGTGTGACAGGGGATGAAAAACTGTTTTTT. Encoded protein: CASSLGVTGDEKLFF.

The chain links TRBV5-1 to TRBJ2-2, with 8 bases that match TRBD2. J was trimmed by 0 bases and V by 6 bases; bases with no gene match: 7. This CDR3 is built from 16 residues. Germline V gives CDR1 SGHRS, CDR2 YFSETQ. CDR3 DNA sequence: TGCGCCAGCACCCCGCGGGGGGACCCGAACACCGGGGAGCTGTTTTTT. Translating gives CASTPRGDPNTGELFF.

The rearrangement joins TRBV7-2 to TRBJ2-2; 9 bases match TRBD1. The germline gives CDR1 SGHTA, CDR2 FQGNSA. Trimming cost V 5 bases and J 7 bases; bases outside gene matches: 2. The CDR3 contains 13 residues. CDR3 coding DNA: TGTGCCAGCAGCCCGGGACAGGGCGGGGAGCTGTTTTTT. Residues: CASSPGQGGELFF.

This clone was counted once. This sequence joins TRBV4-1 and TRBJ2-7, with D possibly matching TRBD2 (6 bases). Per the germline V gene, CDR1 is MGHRA and CDR2 is YSYEKL. The CDR3 has 18 amino acids. Trimming shortened V by 3 bases and J by 0 bases, and 21 bases separated the two germline ends. CDR3 coding DNA: TGCGCCAGCAGCCATAAACTAGATTACGGGGGTAGCTCCTACGAGCAGTACTTC. Protein: CASSHKLDYGGSSYEQYF.

The J gene is TRBJ2-7, the V gene TRBV10-1, with D perhaps TRBD1 or TRBD2 (5 bases each). Germline CDR1 WNHNN, CDR2 SYGVQD (reference sequence). The V and J ends lost 4 bases and 5 bases respectively, with 6 bases between them. This CDR3 is 11 amino acids long. The CDR3 loop reads CASSVGDEQYF. The DNA for the CDR3 is TGCGCCAGCAGTGTGGGGGACGAGCAGTACTTC.

V and J are TRBV5-1 and TRBJ2-5; 7 bases are a match to TRBD2. Losses at the gene ends were 1 base for V and 5 bases for J; bases not matched to a gene: 2. This CDR3 spans 13 amino acids. Germline CDR1 SGHRS, CDR2 YFSETQ. In DNA, the CDR3 is TGCGCCAGCAGCTTGTCGGGGGGTGAGACCCAGTACTTC. As protein: CASSLSGGETQYF.

The V gene is TRBV7-2, the J gene TRBJ1-5, with D maybe TRBD1 (5 bases). Germline V gene data show CDR1 as SGHTA and CDR2 as FQGNSA. Trimming removed 2 bases from V and 4 bases from J, with 9 bases in between. This CDR3 has 14 amino acids. CDR3 sequence reads: CASSLNAGNQPQHF. CDR3 DNA: TGTGCCAGCAGCTTAAACGCAGGGAATCAGCCCCAGCATTTT.

The V and J genes are TRBV11-2 and TRBJ2-6, with D possibly TRBD1 on 6 matching bases. The germline V gene has CDR1 SGHAT and CDR2 FQNNGV. This CDR3 is 16 amino acids long. V gave up 6 bases and J gave up 0 bases, with 12 bases separating them. CDR3 amino acids: CASSPRGSSGANVLTF. CDR3 DNA: TGTGCCAGCAGTCCGAGGGGGAGCTCTGGGGCCAACGTCCTGACTTTC.

This clone was recorded a few times. The chain combines TRBV5-4 with TRBJ1-3; D ambiguous. Germline V gene sequence: CDR1 SGHNT, CDR2 YYREEE (reference sequence). V lost 4 bases, J lost 4 bases, and 0 bases lay in between. The CDR3 consists of 10 residues. DNA of the CDR3: TGTGCCAGCAGCGGAAACACCATATATTTT. Its translation: CASSGNTIYF. The variable domain in full, completed from reference TRBV5-4 and TRBJ1-3, reads ETGVTQSPTHLIKTRGQQVTLRCSSQSGHNTVSWYQQALGQGPQFIFQYYREEENGRGNFPPRFSGLQFPNYSSELNVNALELDDSALYLCASSGNTIYFGEGSWLTVV.

This clone occurred a few times. The genes are TRBV7-8 and TRBJ2-2; 7 positions match TRBD2. Germline CDR1 is SGHVS and CDR2 is FQNEAQ. Trimming cost V 0 bases and J 6 bases; bases outside gene matches: 10. The CDR3 extends over 17 amino acids. CDR3 in amino acids: CASSLAVLPGRAGELFF. The CDR3 DNA reads as TGTGCCAGCAGCTTAGCCGTTCTTCCAGGGAGGGCCGGGGAGCTGTTTTTT.

By proportion, this clone is medium-sized. The chain is built from TRBV5-6 and TRBJ2-1; no clear D gene. The CDR3 is made up of 12 amino acids. Deletions cut 3 bases from V and 9 bases from J, with 10 bases between. Per germline, CDR1 SGHDT and CDR2 YYEEEE. The CDR3 loop reads CASSSKTREQFF. CDR3 bases: TGTGCCAGCAGCTCTAAGACACGTGAGCAGTTCTTC.

This clone turned up a few times. The CDR3 region is CASSQDNYGYTF. The CDR3 nucleotides are TGCGCCAGCAGCCAAGATAACTATGGCTACACCTTC. The V and J genes are TRBV4-1 and TRBJ1-2; D gene unclear. The V gene lost 0 bases and the J gene lost 1 base, with 0 bases spanning the gap. This CDR3 contains 12 residues. Germline V gene lookup returns CDR1 MGHRA and CDR2 YSYEKL.

The chain combines TRBV4-1 with TRBJ2-6, with D unclear. Germline V gene sequence: CDR1 MGHRA, CDR2 YSYEKL. V was pared by 4 bases and J by 4 bases, with 11 bases between. The CDR3 totals 15 residues. CDR3 nucleotides: TGCGCCAGCAGCCTCTTATATGGAGGGGCCAACGTCCTGACTTTC. This gives the protein CASSLLYGGANVLTF.

This chain uses TRBV7-8 with TRBJ1-4, with a possible D match to TRBD1 (5 bases). Germline V gives CDR1 SGHVS, CDR2 FQNEAQ. The CDR3 has 17 residues. Trimming took 1 base from V and 8 from J, leaving 20 bases between them. Written as DNA, the CDR3 is TGTGCCAGCAGCTTAGTCCGGGGCTTTAGGGTTTGGGAAAAACTGTTTTTT. It codes for CASSLVRGFRVWEKLFF.

The V call is TRBV7-8, the J call TRBJ2-2; D is tentatively TRBD1 or TRBD2 (6 bases each). Trimming stripped 4 bases from V and 5 bases from J, with 11 bases between. The V gene's germline CDR1 is SGHVS and CDR2 FQNEAQ. This CDR3 is built from 14 residues. DNA for the CDR3: TGTGCCAGCAGCTGGGGGGCGTTGACCGGGGAGCTGTTTTTT. It is translated as CASSWGALTGELFF.

The chain uses TRBV5-3 and TRBJ1-1, with 10 nucleotides matching TRBD1. TRBV5-3 is sorted into the ORF group, with uncertain function. This CDR3 contains 16 residues. Trimming removed 3 bases from V and 6 bases from J; junction bases left unmatched: 11. This CDR3 is CARSSDRGGFGAEAFF. In nucleotides, the CDR3 is TGTGCCAGAAGCTCGGACAGGGGGGGATTCGGCGCTGAAGCTTTCTTT.

The chain is built from TRBV19 and TRBJ1-5; D might be TRBD1 (5 bases). Germline assignment: CDR1 LNHDA and CDR2 SQIVND (reference sequence). Trimming stripped 2 bases from V and 2 bases from J, with 7 bases between. This CDR3 has 14 amino acids. Here the CDR3 reads CASSIRGRNQPQHF. The CDR3 DNA follows: TGTGCCAGTAGTATAAGGGGCCGCAATCAGCCCCAGCATTTT.

V and J are TRBV5-1 and TRBJ2-3; 8 nucleotides match TRBD1. CDR3 length: 15 residues. After removal of 6 bases from V and 3 bases from J, the junction contained 9 bases not matched to a gene. CDR1 and CDR2 (germline): SGHRS, YFSETQ. CDR3 in amino acids: CASTPTGASTDTQYF. CDR3 sequence (DNA): TGCGCCAGCACCCCGACAGGGGCCTCGACAGATACGCAGTATTTT.

The rearrangement links TRBV2 to TRBJ2-5; D remains ambiguous. This CDR3 comprises 14 residues. Between the trimmed V and J ends, which lost 4 bases and 5 bases, there was a span of 14 bases. Germline CDR1 and CDR2: SNHLY and FYNNEI. The CDR3 loop is CASSGPLPTETQYF. CDR3 coding DNA: TGTGCCAGCAGTGGGCCACTCCCAACGGAGACCCAGTACTTC.

The chain combines TRBV10-2 with TRBJ1-3, with D unclear. Germline CDR1 is WSHSY and CDR2 is SAAADI. The CDR3 has 15 amino acids. The V and J ends lost 3 bases and 0 bases respectively, with 9 bases between them. The CDR3 coding sequence is TGCGCCAGCAGTGACGACGGATCCTCTGGAAACACCATATATTTT. Translating it yields CASSDDGSSGNTIYF.

The genes are TRBV11-3 and TRBJ1-1; the D gene is possibly TRBD1 (5 bases). Looked up from germline, CDR1 is SGHNT and CDR2 is YENEEA. The V end lost 2 bases, the J end lost 1 base, and 5 bases lay between the germline ends. The CDR3 has 13 amino acids. CDR3 loop: CASSLQGNTEAFF. CDR3 DNA: TGTGCCAGCAGCTTACAGGGGAACACTGAAGCTTTCTTT.

There are a few counts of this clone. The chain uses TRBV19 and TRBJ1-2; D is undetermined. Germline V gene lookup returns CDR1 LNHDA and CDR2 SQIVND (reference sequence). The CDR3 is made up of 13 amino acids. V was clipped by 8 bases and J by 5 bases, with 15 bases between them. The CDR3 nucleotides read TGTGCCAGTTCAGCGGTACTGATTTATGGCTACACCTTC. Amino acids: CASSAVLIYGYTF.

This clone has only a few counts. V is TRBV7-8 and J is TRBJ1-6, with a tentative D call TRBD1 (5 bases). V was shortened by 2 bases and J by 10 bases, with 18 bases between the two germline ends. Germline CDR1 reads SGHVS; CDR2 reads FQNEAQ. This CDR3 is 16 amino acids long. The CDR3 bases are TGTGCCAGCAGCTTACCCCGGGGACGGGGGAGCTCACCCCTCCACTTT. Translation gives CASSLPRGRGSSPLHF.

The chain joins TRBV10-3 to TRBJ1-2; 11 bases map to TRBD1. V gave up 6 bases and J gave up 6 bases; unmatched junction bases: 3. In germline, CDR1 is ENHRY, CDR2 SYGVKD. The CDR3 is made up of 13 amino acids. The CDR3 spells CAIRPGQGDGYTF. The CDR3 nucleotides are TGTGCCATCAGACCGGGACAGGGGGATGGCTACACCTTC.

This rearrangement joins TRBV27 to TRBJ2-2; 10 nucleotides line up with TRBD2. Germline V gene sequence: CDR1 MNHEY, CDR2 SMNVEV (reference sequence). The ends lost 10 bases at V and 7 bases at J; junction bases unmatched: 9. The CDR3 sequence is 14 residues long. CDR3 sequence (DNA): TGTGCCACCCTAGCGGGGGCTGGGGGCGGGGAGCTGTTTTTT. This gives the protein CATLAGAGGGELFF.

Only a few counts were recorded for this clone. The chain combines TRBV27 with TRBJ2-6; possible D gene TRBD2, 5 bases. The CDR3 is 17 amino acids. Germline V CDR1 and CDR2: MNHEY, SMNVEV (reference sequence). V was shortened by 2 bases and J by 2 bases, with 13 bases between the two germline ends. Written as DNA, the CDR3 is TGTGCCAGCAGTTTAGTAGGGAGCCCAACTGGGGCCAACGTCCTGACTTTC. Protein product: CASSLVGSPTGANVLTF.

The genes are TRBV28 and TRBJ1-1, with 7 bases aligning to TRBD1. CDR1 is MDHEN and CDR2 is SYDVKM in the germline V gene. With V trimmed by 8 bases and J by 1 base, 4 bases remained unmatched. The CDR3 is made up of 13 amino acids. CDR3 bases: TGTGCCAGCTGGAGGGGGCCGAACACTGAAGCTTTCTTT. Protein product: CASWRGPNTEAFF.